This entry lists 32 T cell receptor beta chains sequenced from one sample in a study of cytotoxic CD8 clonotypes in ibrutinib-treated CLL (dated by TCRdb to about 2021). The sample's time point, from its label and the paper: more than 10 months on ibrutinib. Library preparation used the immunoSEQ multiplex PCR assay. TCRdb's version of the immuneACCESS table is confined to in-frame rearrangements and falls short of the full clone set. An unresolved V gene accounts for under half of the shortfall where checked; the remainder is of unknown origin. A total of 130,000 to 150,000 clones appear in this sample, less than 95% of them only once. The ten largest clones capture 11% of the sample. Specimen: PBMCs, collected after 12 months of ibrutinib treatment. The receptors were gathered from a human donor with chronic lymphocytic leukemia.

V is TRBV19 and J is TRBJ2-1, with TRBD2 identical over 10 bases. The CDR3 has 16 residues. J was trimmed by 4 bases and V by 5 bases; bases with no gene match: 8. CDR1 is LNHDA, CDR2 SQIVND, per germline (reference sequence). CDR3 sequence: CASSHGPAGGYNEQFF. The CDR3 bases are TGTGCCAGTAGTCATGGCCCAGCGGGAGGGTACAATGAGCAGTTCTTC.

The table lists this clone with many counts. The chain links TRBV6-5 to TRBJ1-3; D uncertain. The germline gives CDR1 MNHEY, CDR2 SVGAGI. The V end lost 0 bases, the J end lost 4 bases, and 10 bases lay between the germline ends. This CDR3 is 15 amino acids long. In nucleotides, the CDR3 is TGTGCCAGCAGTTACTCGAATGTATTCGGAAACACCATATATTTT. Residues: CASSYSNVFGNTIYF.

This chain joins TRBV7-2 and TRBJ2-2; tentatively, D is TRBD2 (7 bases). Trimming took off 5 bases at V and 4 bases at J, with 26 bases between the two ends. From germline, CDR1 is SGHTA and CDR2 FQGNSA. The CDR3 sequence is 19 residues long. As DNA, the CDR3 is TGTGCCAGCAGCACCCCCGGGGGGTTGGGGGCTTTTATCACCGGGGAGCTGTTTTTT. Residues: CASSTPGGLGAFITGELFF.

The chain carries TRBV18 and TRBJ1-1, with no clear D. CDR1 is KGHSH, CDR2 LQKENI, per germline. This CDR3 comprises 12 residues. V lost 1 base, J lost 2 bases, and 2 bases lay in between. The CDR3: CASSPQNTEAFF. The CDR3 coding sequence is TGTGCCAGCTCACCACAAAACACTGAAGCTTTCTTT.

The chain combines TRBV28 with TRBJ2-7; 9 nucleotides line up with TRBD2. The CDR3 covers 17 residues. J was trimmed by 3 bases and V by 4 bases; bases with no gene match: 13. CDR1 is MDHEN and CDR2 is SYDVKM in the germline V gene. CDR3: CASSSTLPAGGLYEQYF. CDR3 nucleotides: TGTGCCAGCAGTTCGACCCTGCCTGCGGGAGGGCTCTACGAGCAGTACTTC.

The J gene is TRBJ1-2, the V gene TRBV6-6, with 9 bases aligning to TRBD1. Germline assignment: CDR1 MNHNY and CDR2 SVGAGI (reference sequence). With 6 bases clipped from V and 4 bases from J, the junction kept 3 bases outside the gene matches. The CDR3 has 13 amino acids. CDR3 loop: CASREDRGYGYTF. The CDR3 DNA is TGTGCCAGCAGGGAGGACAGGGGCTATGGCTACACCTTC.

The V gene is TRBV11-2, the J gene TRBJ2-4; D may match TRBD1 or TRBD2 (6 bases each). With 8 bases removed from V and 10 bases from J, the gap between germline ends came to 18 bases. CDR1 SGHAT and CDR2 FQNNGV come from the germline V gene. The length of the CDR3 is 13 residues. CDR3 nucleotide sequence: TGTGCCAGCCATGCCGGGGGCGCGGGTATTCAGTACTTC. It specifies CASHAGGAGIQYF. The variable domain in full, with the rest retrieved from reference TRBV11-2 and TRBJ2-4, is EAGVAQSPRYKIIEKRQSVAFWCNPISGHATLYWYQQILGQGPKLLIQFQNNGVVDDSQLPKDRFSAERLKGVDSTLKIQPAKLEDSAVYLCASHAGGAGIQYFGAGTRLSVL.

The chain couples TRBV7-9 to TRBJ2-7; D may be TRBD2 (5 bases). Trimming took 0 bases from V and 1 from J, leaving 13 bases between them. Per the germline V gene, CDR1 is SEHNR and CDR2 is FQNEAQ (reference sequence). The CDR3 covers 16 residues. Here the CDR3 DNA reads TGTGCCAGCAGCTTAGCGAGGGCGAATCGGTCCTACGAGCAGTACTTC. This encodes CASSLARANRSYEQYF.

The chain joins TRBV5-1 to TRBJ1-1; 9 bases agree with TRBD1. V was pared by 3 bases and J by 7 bases, with 10 bases of the junction left unmatched. The CDR3 spans 15 residues. Germline loops: CDR1 SGHRS, CDR2 YFSETQ. The CDR3: CASSSGQGMKDEAFF. In nucleotides, the CDR3 is TGCGCCAGCAGCTCGGGACAGGGCATGAAGGATGAAGCTTTCTTT.

This clone was counted between two and nine times. The V gene is TRBV4-2, the J gene TRBJ2-5; the D gene is possibly TRBD1 (6 bases). CDR1 LGHNA and CDR2 YNFKEQ come from the germline V gene. The length of the CDR3 is 18 residues. Trimming took off 4 bases at V and 2 bases at J, with 23 bases between the two ends. CDR3 sequence: CASSPGALGRGVQETQYF. CDR3 in DNA: TGTGCCAGCAGCCCAGGGGCTTTGGGCAGGGGTGTACAAGAGACCCAGTACTTC.

The chain joins TRBV2 to TRBJ2-1; TRBD2 matches at 7 bases. V was pared by 7 bases and J by 7 bases, with 7 bases of the junction left unmatched. This CDR3 contains 13 residues. CDR1 and CDR2 from the germline V gene are SNHLY and FYNNEI. CDR3 coding DNA: TGTGCCAGCAAAGCGGGGCCCCGGAATGAGCAGTTCTTC. This codes for CASKAGPRNEQFF.

The chain couples TRBV4-1 to TRBJ2-1; 12 positions agree with TRBD2. The CDR3 extends over 16 amino acids. Per the germline V gene, CDR1 is MGHRA and CDR2 is YSYEKL. V shed 0 bases and J 12 bases; nucleotides not matched to a gene: 9. The CDR3, as DNA: TGCGCCAGCAGCCAAGATCTTGAAACTAGCGGGAGGTCGCAGTTCTTC. Its protein is CASSQDLETSGRSQFF.

The chain carries TRBV5-1 and TRBJ2-7, with D perhaps matching TRBD2 (5 bases). Germline loops: CDR1 SGHRS, CDR2 YFSETQ. The germline V and J ends were trimmed by 4 bases and 2 bases, with 16 bases remaining between them. The CDR3 has 15 residues. As DNA, the CDR3 is TGCGCCAGCAGCGACGGACGGACTGATACCTACGAGCAGTACTTC. Translating it yields CASSDGRTDTYEQYF.

The rearrangement links TRBV7-3 to TRBJ2-1, with TRBD2 matching 11 bases. In germline, CDR1 is SGHTA, CDR2 FQGTGA. Trimming cost V 1 base and J 6 bases; bases outside gene matches: 2. CDR3 size: 15 residues. DNA of the CDR3: TGTGCCAGCAGCTTAAGACTAGCGGGACCCAATGAGCAGTTCTTC. Translating it yields CASSLRLAGPNEQFF.

This chain uses TRBV28 with TRBJ2-5; D perhaps matches TRBD2 (5 bases). Germline loops: CDR1 MDHEN, CDR2 SYDVKM. This CDR3 spans 13 amino acids. Trimming took off 8 bases at V and 5 bases at J, with 15 bases between the two ends. CDR3 amino acids: CASWSGSGETQYF. In DNA, the CDR3 is TGTGCCAGCTGGAGTGGGAGTGGGGAGACCCAGTACTTC.

This chain links TRBV10-1 with TRBJ2-7; a possible D gene is TRBD2 (5 bases). The germline gives CDR1 WNHNN, CDR2 SYGVQD (reference sequence). V lost 5 bases and J lost 7, with 12 bases in between. This CDR3 contains 12 residues. This chain's CDR3 is CASSRTGREQYF. CDR3 nucleotides: TGCGCCAGCAGTAGAACGGGAAGAGAGCAGTACTTC.

This chain uses TRBV9 with TRBJ2-2, with 8 bases matching TRBD1. The CDR3 totals 14 residues. Germline V lookup: CDR1 SGDLS, CDR2 YYNGEE. V trimming: 1 base; J trimming: 4 bases; junction bases outside the gene matches: 0. The CDR3 spells CASSVQGATGELFF. CDR3 DNA: TGTGCCAGCAGCGTACAGGGGGCCACCGGGGAGCTGTTTTTT.

The chain couples TRBV5-5 to TRBJ1-2; TRBD1 might be the D (5 bases). Trimming removed 2 bases from V and 4 bases from J, with 6 bases in between. CDR1 and CDR2 from the germline V gene are SGHKS and YYEKEE (reference sequence). The CDR3 contains 12 residues. The CDR3 region has the DNA TGTGCCAGCAGCTTTGACAGCTATGGCTACACCTTC. Translating it yields CASSFDSYGYTF. The full variable domain, completed using reference TRBV5-5 and TRBJ1-2, is DAGVTQSPTHLIKTRGQQVTLRCSPISGHKSVSWYQQVLGQGPQFIFQYYEKEERGRGNFPDRFSARQFPNYSSELNVNALLLGDSALYLCASSFDSYGYTFGSGTRLTVV.

V and J are TRBV11-3 and TRBJ2-1; maybe TRBD2 (5 bases). The V end lost 5 bases, the J end lost 4 bases, and 18 bases lay between the germline ends. The germline CDR1 and CDR2 sequences are SGHNT and YENEEA. The CDR3 is made up of 16 amino acids. CDR3 sequence reads: CASSATSGPDYNEQFF. In DNA, the CDR3 is TGTGCCAGCAGCGCGACCAGCGGACCCGATTACAATGAGCAGTTCTTC.

The V and J genes are TRBV27 and TRBJ2-7; tentative D call: TRBD2 (5 bases). Trimming removed 8 bases from V and 5 bases from J, with 10 bases in between. The CDR3 runs 11 residues. The germline gives CDR1 MNHEY, CDR2 SMNVEV (reference sequence). CDR3 sequence (DNA): TGTGCCAGCGGGAGTTTTAACGAGCAGTACTTC. Translation: CASGSFNEQYF.

The rearrangement links TRBV12-5 to TRBJ2-5, with D perhaps TRBD1 or TRBD2 (7 bases each). Per germline, CDR1 LGHNT and CDR2 FRNRAP. V was clipped by 5 bases and J by 5 bases, with 15 bases between them. The CDR3 spans 14 residues. CDR3 nucleotides: TGTGCTAGTGGTCCAGGGGGGGCCAGGGAGACCCAGTACTTC. Amino acids: CASGPGGARETQYF.

The count of this clone is one. The gene calls are TRBV7-9 and TRBJ2-7; tentative D call: TRBD2 (6 bases). CDR3 length: 12 residues. The V and J ends lost 1 base and 8 bases respectively, with 9 bases between them. Per germline, CDR1 SEHNR and CDR2 FQNEAQ (reference sequence). CDR3 loop: CASSLERGKQYF. The CDR3 region has the DNA TGTGCCAGCAGCTTAGAACGCGGGAAGCAGTACTTC. Full variable domain (remainder filled in from reference TRBV7-9 and TRBJ2-7): DTGVSQNPRHKITKRGQNVTFRCDPISEHNRLYWYRQTLGQGPEFLTYFQNEAQLEKSRLLSDRFSAERPKGSFSTLEIQRTEQGDSAMYLCASSLERGKQYFGPGTRLTVT.

The rearrangement uses TRBV28 and TRBJ1-1, with D unresolved. V shed 4 bases and J shed 1 base, with 10 bases lying between them. Germline values: CDR1 MDHEN, CDR2 SYDVKM. The CDR3 has 14 amino acids. CDR3 coding DNA: TGTGCCAGCAGTTCTTACCCAGGGAACACTGAAGCTTTCTTT. Protein sequence: CASSSYPGNTEAFF.

J is TRBJ2-6 and V is TRBV19, with 7 bases fitting TRBD2. Germline CDR1 LNHDA, CDR2 SQIVND (reference sequence). CDR3 size: 19 residues. J was trimmed by 0 bases and V by 6 bases; bases with no gene match: 14. The CDR3 loop is CASSPGGKETSSGANVLTF. CDR3 coding DNA: TGTGCCAGTAGCCCCGGGGGGAAGGAGACGAGCTCTGGGGCCAACGTCCTGACTTTC.

The rearrangement links TRBV19 to TRBJ2-1; D might be TRBD2 (6 bases). Germline values: CDR1 LNHDA, CDR2 SQIVND (reference sequence). Trimming pared 2 bases from V and 3 bases from J, leaving 20 bases between. CDR3 length: 18 residues. In DNA form, the CDR3 reads TGTGCCAGTAGTATACCCCACGGCCGACTAGTGGGCTACAATGAGCAGTTCTTC. Its translation: CASSIPHGRLVGYNEQFF.

This sequence joins TRBV2 and TRBJ2-6; D gene unclear. Trimming pared 3 bases from V and 2 bases from J, leaving 11 bases between. CDR1 and CDR2 from the germline V gene are SNHLY and FYNNEI. CDR3 length: 16 residues. CDR3 protein: CASSEPAGPGANVLTF. DNA of the CDR3: TGTGCCAGCAGTGAGCCGGCAGGCCCTGGGGCCAACGTCCTGACTTTC. Full variable domain (outside the CDR3, taken from reference TRBV2 and TRBJ2-6): EPEVTQTPSHQVTQMGQEVILRCVPISNHLYFYWYRQILGQKVEFLVSFYNNEISEKSEIFDDQFSVERPDGSNFTLKIRSTKLEDSAMYFCASSEPAGPGANVLTFGAGSRLTVL.

The chain couples TRBV7-2 to TRBJ2-7; D not resolved. Deletions cut 7 bases from V and 5 bases from J, with 15 bases between. Germline values: CDR1 SGHTA, CDR2 FQGNSA. This CDR3 has 13 residues. The CDR3 DNA follows: TGTGCCAGCACGGCAGCCCTAGGACACGAGCAGTACTTC. Protein product: CASTAALGHEQYF.

The chain joins TRBV27 to TRBJ2-2; 11 bases fit TRBD2. After removal of 8 bases from V and 5 bases from J, the junction contained 7 bases not matched to a gene. CDR1 and CDR2 (germline): MNHEY, SMNVEV (reference sequence). CDR3 length: 15 residues. CDR3 loop: CASRPGTSGTGELFF. As DNA, the CDR3 is TGTGCCAGCCGACCCGGGACTAGCGGAACCGGGGAGCTGTTTTTT.

The V gene is TRBV11-2, the J gene TRBJ2-1; 13 bases map to TRBD2. J was trimmed by 5 bases and V by 4 bases; bases with no gene match: 2. The length of the CDR3 is 15 residues. Per germline, CDR1 SGHAT and CDR2 FQNNGV. The CDR3 is CASSSGTSGDNEQFF. In DNA, the CDR3 is TGTGCCAGCAGCTCTGGGACTAGCGGGGACAATGAGCAGTTCTTC.

This clone was seen many times. The CDR3 is CASNPSGANVLTF. CDR3 bases: TGTGCCAGTAACCCCTCTGGGGCCAACGTCCTGACTTTC. This chain links TRBV19 with TRBJ2-6, with D unclear. Germline V gene lookup returns CDR1 LNHDA and CDR2 SQIVND (reference sequence). Trimming took off 7 bases at V and 0 bases at J, with 4 bases between the two ends. The CDR3 has 13 residues.

This chain links TRBV11-2 with TRBJ2-2; D is perhaps TRBD2 (6 bases). Per the germline V gene, CDR1 is SGHAT and CDR2 is FQNNGV. Trimming took 7 bases from V and 2 from J, leaving 17 bases between them. The CDR3 spans 16 residues. For the CDR3, the DNA is TGTGCCAGCAACTCCCGTGGTAGCGGTAACACCGGGGAGCTGTTTTTT. Its protein is CASNSRGSGNTGELFF.

The chain has TRBV7-3 and TRBJ2-1, with 8 bases fitting TRBD2. From germline, CDR1 is SGHTA and CDR2 FQGTGA. The CDR3 covers 15 residues. V was pared by 5 bases and J by 6 bases, with 9 bases of the junction left unmatched. The CDR3 DNA follows: TGTGCCAGCAGCACCATTAGCGGGACTGGCAATGAGCAGTTCTTC. Protein: CASSTISGTGNEQFF. The full variable domain, its missing parts supplied by reference TRBV7-3 and TRBJ2-1, is GAGVSQTPSNKVTEKGKYVELRCDPISGHTALYWYRQSLGQGPEFLIYFQGTGAADDSGLPNDRFFAVRPEGSVSTLKIQRTERGDSAVYLCASSTISGTGNEQFFGPGTRLTVL.